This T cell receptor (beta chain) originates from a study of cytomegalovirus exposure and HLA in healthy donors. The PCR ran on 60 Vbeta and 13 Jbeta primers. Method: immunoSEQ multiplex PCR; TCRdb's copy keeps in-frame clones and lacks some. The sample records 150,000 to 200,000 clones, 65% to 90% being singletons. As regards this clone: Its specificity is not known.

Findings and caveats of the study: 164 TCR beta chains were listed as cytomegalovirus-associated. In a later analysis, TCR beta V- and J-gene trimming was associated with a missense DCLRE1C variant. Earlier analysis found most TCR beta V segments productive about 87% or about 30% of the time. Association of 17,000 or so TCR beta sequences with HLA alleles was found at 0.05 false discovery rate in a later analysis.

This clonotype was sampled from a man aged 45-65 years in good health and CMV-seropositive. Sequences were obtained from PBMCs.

The CDR3 coding sequence is TGTGCCAGCAGCCACGGGGGAGAGGATCAGCCCCAGCATTTT. It is translated as CASSHGGEDQPQHF. This chain links TRBV7-9 with TRBJ1-5; tentative D call: TRBD1 (5 bases). The V and J ends lost 5 bases and 5 bases respectively, with 13 bases between them. The germline CDR1 and CDR2 sequences are SEHNR and FQNEAQ (reference sequence). This CDR3 comprises 14 residues.